The 25 T cell receptor beta chains below all came from one sample that was sequenced in a study of blood T cells in healthy people across ages. A second PCR of roughly 7 to 11 cycles used a sample-barcoded 5' primer and a J-beta primer mix. TCRdb redid the calling of the 5' RACE reads with MiXCR, one entry per CDR3 protein. Of roughly 1.5 million distinct CDR3 sequences detected, 35% to 45% appear once; the ten largest clones hold just over 4%. Sequenced sample: blood. The receptors originated from a woman between 18 and 29 years old in good health.

The rearrangement joins TRBV4-3 to TRBJ1-5; no clear D gene. V was cut by 0 bases and J by 7 bases, with 13 bases left in between. The CDR3 runs to 15 residues. Germline CDR1 is LGHNA and CDR2 is YSLEER. CDR3 in DNA: TGCGCCAGCAGCCAAGATCGCCAGAATCGACAGCCCCAGCATTTT. Translating it yields CASSQDRQNRQPQHF.

V usage is TRBV12-3 or TRBV12-4 and J usage is TRBJ2-1; no reliable D call. The CDR3 spans 15 residues. Trimming stripped 2 bases from V and 0 bases from J, with 8 bases between. CDR3 in DNA: TGTGCCAGCAGTTTAAGCTCTAGCTCCTACAATGAGCAGTTCTTC. Protein sequence: CASSLSSSSYNEQFF.

This chain links TRBV7-9 with TRBJ2-3, with 10 bases lining up with TRBD2. CDR3 size: 16 residues. The germline gives CDR1 SEHNR, CDR2 FQNEAQ (reference sequence). The V segment lost 6 bases and the J segment 1 base; nucleotides outside the gene matches: 7. The chain's CDR3 is CASSPLAGPGTDTQYF. Written as DNA, the CDR3 is TGTGCCAGCAGTCCACTAGCGGGGCCGGGCACAGATACGCAGTATTTT.

Comments on this clonotype: A much larger clone lies a single base off, so this may be a read error. The CDR3 reads CAGSQVPGQAGYGYTF. DNA for the CDR3: TGTGCCGGCAGCCAAGTACCGGGACAAGCAGGCTATGGCTACACCTTC. This sequence joins TRBV3-1 and TRBJ1-2; D perhaps matches TRBD1 (6 bases). The germline V gene has CDR1 LGHDT and CDR2 YNNKEL (reference sequence). The CDR3 has 16 residues.

This rearrangement joins TRBV12-3 or TRBV12-4 to TRBJ2-1; 9 bases line up with TRBD2. This CDR3 has 14 residues. With V trimmed by 4 bases and J by 9 bases, 7 bases remained unmatched. This CDR3 is CASSSNGLASEQFF. Written as DNA, the CDR3 is TGTGCCAGCAGTTCAAACGGACTAGCGAGTGAGCAGTTCTTC.

The rearrangement uses TRBV29-1 and TRBJ1-5, with D hard to call. CDR3 length: 12 residues. Per germline, CDR1 SQVTM and CDR2 ANQGSEA. V was pared by 8 bases and J by 4 bases, with 12 bases between. CDR3 nucleotides: TGCAGCACTGCGGACGGAAATCAGCCCCAGCATTTT. Protein product: CSTADGNQPQHF.

This clonotype has a handful of counts. The rearrangement joins TRBV20-1 to TRBJ2-7, with 7 bases identical to TRBD2. CDR3 length: 13 amino acids. Germline CDR1 reads DFQATT; CDR2 reads SNEGSKA (reference sequence). After removal of 6 bases from V and 3 bases from J, the junction contained 8 bases not matched to a gene. This CDR3 is CSASGGGVYEQYF. CDR3 DNA: TGCAGTGCCTCTGGGGGGGGAGTCTACGAGCAGTACTTC.

This chain uses TRBV2 with TRBJ2-4; D is perhaps TRBD1 (5 bases). The J call may be incorrect, as the DNA end agrees better with TRBJ2-7. The CDR3 is 13 amino acids. Germline V gene lookup returns CDR1 SNHLY and CDR2 FYNNEI. The CDR3 region is CASSEDNYDEQYF. The CDR3 bases are TGTGCCAGCAGTGAGGACAATTACGACGAGCAGTACTTC.

J is TRBJ2-7 and V is TRBV7-2; possibly TRBD1 for D (5 bases). The CDR3 runs to 18 residues. Looked up from germline, CDR1 is SGHTA and CDR2 is FQGNSA. The germline V and J ends were trimmed by 2 bases and 3 bases, with 23 bases remaining between them. The CDR3 spells CASSLRRGGRALNYEQYF. The CDR3 region has the DNA TGTGCCAGCAGCTTACGGCGTGGTGGCAGGGCCCTCAACTACGAGCAGTACTTC. The full variable domain, its missing parts supplied by reference TRBV7-2 and TRBJ2-7, is GAGVSQSPSNKVTEKGKDVELRCDPISGHTALYWYRQSLGQGLEFLIYFQGNSAPDKSGLPSDRFSAERTGGSVSTLTIQRTQQEDSAVYLCASSLRRGGRALNYEQYFGPGTRLTVT.

The chain recombines TRBV12-3 or TRBV12-4 with TRBJ1-6; 9 bases are shared with TRBD1. The J segment lost 5 bases and the V segment lost 6 bases, leaving 8 bases of the junction unmatched. CDR3 length: 16 residues. The CDR3 coding sequence is TGTGCCAGCAGACATCTCGGGACAGGGAATAATTCACCCCTCCACTTT. Its protein is CASRHLGTGNNSPLHF.

CDR3: CATSDFTGVQFF. The CDR3 DNA follows: TGTGCCACCAGTGATTTTACAGGAGTGCAGTTCTTC. The chain employs TRBV24-1 and TRBJ2-1; perhaps TRBD1 as D (5 bases). CDR1 is KGHDR and CDR2 is SFDVKD in the germline V gene. V lost 1 base and J lost 12, with 9 bases in between. This CDR3 has 12 residues.

This clonotype was seen a handful of times. The chain uses TRBV7-2 and TRBJ2-5, with 11 bases identical to TRBD2. CDR1 is SGHTA, CDR2 FQGNSA, per germline. The CDR3 spans 17 residues. V trimming: 2 bases; J trimming: 7 bases; junction bases outside the gene matches: 12. In DNA form, the CDR3 reads TGTGCCAGCAGCTTACTAGCGGGGGGCAATCTTCAACCGACCCAGTACTTC. It yields the protein CASSLLAGGNLQPTQYF. The full variable domain, completed using reference TRBV7-2 and TRBJ2-5, is GAGVSQSPSNKVTEKGKDVELRCDPISGHTALYWYRQSLGQGLEFLIYFQGNSAPDKSGLPSDRFSAERTGGSVSTLTIQRTQQEDSAVYLCASSLLAGGNLQPTQYFGPGTRLLVL.

This clonotype showed up just a few times. DNA of the CDR3: TGTGCCAGCAGTTACTCCCGGGCTCCAGTACATGAGCAGTTCTTC. Its protein product is CASSYSRAPVHEQFF. The chain uses TRBV6-2 or TRBV6-3 and TRBJ2-1; no definite D call. CDR3 size: 15 residues. Germline CDR1 and CDR2: MNHEY and SVGEGT. Deletions cut 0 bases from V and 8 bases from J, with 14 bases between.

The chain links TRBV12-3 or TRBV12-4 to TRBJ1-5, with 9 bases fitting TRBD1. The trim removed 4 bases at V and 5 bases at J, leaving 6 bases unmatched. The CDR3 loop spans 15 amino acids. CDR3 DNA: TGTGCCAGCAGTTCGTCCGGGACAGGGCATCAGCCCCAGCATTTT. Its protein product is CASSSSGTGHQPQHF.

The chain combines TRBV6-1 with TRBJ1-2; 7 bases are shared with TRBD1. The CDR3 runs to 17 residues. Germline-derived CDR1 and CDR2 are MNHNS and SASEGT. Unmatched junction bases numbered 19, after V lost 7 bases and J lost 5 bases. The CDR3 coding sequence is TGTGCCAGCAACAGGCAGGGGGTTGGCGGTCCGTTTTATGGCTACACCTTC. Translation: CASNRQGVGGPFYGYTF.

This clonotype was detected only a few times. The V gene is TRBV12-3 or TRBV12-4, the J gene TRBJ2-7; D is perhaps TRBD1 or TRBD2 (6 bases each). CDR3 length: 13 amino acids. Deletions cut 5 bases from V and 6 bases from J, with 14 bases between. The CDR3 nucleotides read TGTGCCAGCAGTCATGGGGGGCTGGGCGAGCAGTACTTC. Translating it yields CASSHGGLGEQYF.

CDR3 coding DNA: TGTGCCAGCAGCTTACCCTCCCTAGCGGGGGGGCCCGGCAATGAGCAGTTCTTC. Protein: CASSLPSLAGGPGNEQFF. This chain joins TRBV7-2 and TRBJ2-1, with 12 bases lining up with TRBD2. This CDR3 contains 18 residues. V trimming: 2 bases; J trimming: 6 bases; junction bases outside the gene matches: 11. CDR1 and CDR2 from the germline V gene are SGHTA and FQGNSA.

J is TRBJ2-7 and V is TRBV29-1; D possibly corresponds to TRBD2 (7 bases). V lost 6 bases and J 4 bases, leaving 16 bases between the germline ends. CDR1 and CDR2 (germline): SQVTM, ANQGSEA. The CDR3 covers 13 residues. The CDR3 DNA sequence: TGCAGCGTCGCATTGGGGGGGGCTTACGAGCAGTACTTC. Residues: CSVALGGAYEQYF.

V and J are TRBV20-1 and TRBJ2-7; TRBD2 aligns across 8 bases. Trimming at V came to 7 bases and at J to 4 bases, leaving 9 bases not matched to a gene. There are 13 residues in the CDR3. Per the germline V gene, CDR1 is DFQATT and CDR2 is SNEGSKA (reference sequence). The CDR3 loop reads CSGESSGSYEQYF. The CDR3 DNA sequence: TGCAGTGGAGAGAGCAGCGGGAGTTACGAGCAGTACTTC.

A few counts support this clonotype. This chain uses TRBV4-3 with TRBJ2-3; D might be TRBD1 (5 bases). This CDR3 comprises 17 residues. Per the germline V gene, CDR1 is LGHNA and CDR2 is YSLEER. Trimming took 0 bases from V and 4 from J, leaving 17 bases between them. The CDR3 nucleotides read TGCGCCAGCAGCCAAGATTTGGGGCAGGTATGGGCAGATACGCAGTATTTT. Amino acids: CASSQDLGQVWADTQYF.

The CDR3, as DNA: TGCAGCGTTGAAGTAGACACCGCAGGTTATGGCTACACCTTC. Amino acids: CSVEVDTAGYGYTF. This sequence joins TRBV29-1 and TRBJ1-2; D remains unclear. With 1 base removed from V and 5 bases from J, the gap between germline ends came to 14 bases. Per the germline V gene, CDR1 is SQVTM and CDR2 is ANQGSEA. The CDR3 has 14 amino acids.

The V gene is TRBV6-2 or TRBV6-3, the J gene TRBJ2-1; tentatively, D is TRBD2 (6 bases). Germline CDR1 is MNHEY and CDR2 is SVGEGT. V lost 5 bases to trimming and J lost 0 bases, with 17 bases between them. CDR3 length: 17 amino acids. This CDR3 is CASSTFGRLLSYNEQFF. In nucleotides, the CDR3 is TGTGCCAGCAGTACCTTCGGGAGACTCCTCTCCTACAATGAGCAGTTCTTC.

CDR3 loop: CASSPSTNPIYEQYF. CDR3 sequence (DNA): TGTGCCAGCTCACCCTCAACTAACCCCATCTACGAGCAGTACTTC. The chain employs TRBV18 and TRBJ2-7; D gene ambiguous. Between the trimmed V and J ends, which lost 3 bases and 3 bases, there was a span of 15 bases. The CDR3 loop spans 15 amino acids. The germline V gene has CDR1 KGHSH and CDR2 LQKENI. The full variable domain, rest sourced from reference TRBV18 and TRBJ2-7, is NAGVMQNPRHLVRRRGQEARLRCSPMKGHSHVYWYRQLPEEGLKFMVYLQKENIIDESGMPKERFSAEFPKEGPSILRIQQVVRGDSAAYFCASSPSTNPIYEQYFGPGTRLTVT.

This chain uses TRBV7-9 with TRBJ1-2, with a possible D match to TRBD1 (5 bases). Trimming cost V 11 bases and J 6 bases, with 19 bases left between them. There are 13 residues in the CDR3. CDR1 SEHNR and CDR2 FQNEAQ come from the germline V gene (reference sequence). The CDR3 here is CAPNAQASNGYTF. In nucleotides, the CDR3 is TGTGCCCCTAATGCACAGGCGTCTAATGGCTACACCTTC.

This clonotype was observed a handful of times. V is TRBV18 and J is TRBJ2-1; D may match TRBD1 or TRBD2 (5 bases each). The CDR3 has 16 residues. Trimming pared 3 bases from V and 0 bases from J, leaving 12 bases between. Germline values: CDR1 KGHSH, CDR2 LQKENI. In nucleotides, the CDR3 is TGTGCCAGCTCACCCTCTTGGGGGAGCTCCTACAATGAGCAGTTCTTC. This sequence encodes CASSPSWGSSYNEQFF.